A single TCR beta chain is shown here with its context. This specimen comes from a study of cytomegalovirus exposure and HLA in healthy donors. The germline V gene encodes CDR1 MNHNS and CDR2 SASEGT. Trimming left V 2 bases short and J 8 bases short, with 18 bases between. The CDR3 sequence is 15 residues long. The PCR was carried out with 60 Vbeta primers and 13 Jbeta primers. Data came from immunoSEQ multiplex PCR; TCRdb stores just in-frame clones and leaves some out. Of about 83,000 clones listed, about 69% are singletons. The receptor was derived from a man in his fifties or sixties in good health and CMV-seronegative. Sequences were obtained from PBMCs. The rearrangement links TRBV6-1 to TRBJ1-2, with D possibly being TRBD1 (6 bases). Written as DNA, the CDR3 is TGTGCCAGCAGTGAAAGGGGGTGGGGGTCACGAGGCTACACCTTC. Translation: CASSERGWGSRGYTF.